These 10 T cell receptor beta chains were sequenced from one sample in a study of cytotoxic CD8 clonotypes in ibrutinib-treated CLL. Sequencing was performed with immunoSEQ multiplex PCR; in TCRdb, only in-frame clones are kept and a portion is missing. The table includes about 200,000 clones, approximately 72% detected once. Sequencing was performed on PBMCs, taken after 24 months of ibrutinib treatment. The origin of the receptors is a human donor with chronic lymphocytic leukemia.

CDR3: CASSSQGIVDQPQHF. Written as DNA, the CDR3 is TGTGCCAGCAGTTCACAGGGGATAGTCGATCAGCCCCAGCATTTT. The chain recombines TRBV6-6 with TRBJ1-5, with 7 bases that match TRBD1. This CDR3 contains 15 residues. V was clipped by 4 bases and J by 5 bases; unmatched bases: 8. Germline CDR1 is MNHNY and CDR2 is SVGAGI (reference sequence).

Here the CDR3 DNA reads TGTGCCAGCAGTTCCCCCGCAGGGTTGGGCTATGGCTACACCTTC. Amino acid sequence: CASSSPAGLGYGYTF. The chain links TRBV6-5 to TRBJ1-2, with TRBD1 as a possible D gene (5 bases). V was shortened by 4 bases and J by 4 bases, with 16 bases between the two germline ends. The CDR3 is made up of 15 amino acids. From germline, CDR1 is MNHEY and CDR2 SVGAGI.

The V call is TRBV27, the J call TRBJ2-7; weak D call: TRBD1 (6 bases). Germline V lookup: CDR1 MNHEY, CDR2 SMNVEV (reference sequence). Trimming removed 0 bases from V and 2 bases from J, with 14 bases in between. The CDR3 is 16 amino acids. In nucleotides, the CDR3 is TGTGCCAGCAGTTTATCGGTTGGGGACATCCCCTACGAGCAGTACTTC. It specifies CASSLSVGDIPYEQYF.

The chain has TRBV6-5 and TRBJ2-1; no clear D gene. Trimming took 0 bases from V and 4 from J, leaving 13 bases between them. The CDR3 is made up of 16 amino acids. CDR1 and CDR2 (germline): MNHEY, SVGAGI. Here the CDR3 reads CASSYSNPGIYNEQFF. DNA of the CDR3: TGTGCCAGCAGTTACTCGAACCCAGGAATTTACAATGAGCAGTTCTTC.

The rearrangement links TRBV7-3 to TRBJ2-7, with TRBD2 as a possible D gene (6 bases). The V gene lost 5 bases and the J gene lost 4 bases, with 27 bases spanning the gap. The CDR3 runs 18 residues. Germline CDR1 is SGHTA and CDR2 is FQGTGA. CDR3 residues: CASSRRDWSYLGSYEQYF. CDR3 coding DNA: TGTGCCAGCAGCCGCCGGGACTGGAGCTATCTGGGATCTTACGAGCAGTACTTC.

The chain has TRBV4-3 and TRBJ2-7, with a possible D match to TRBD1 (6 bases). The length of the CDR3 is 14 residues. Germline V gives CDR1 LGHNA, CDR2 YSLEER. Trimming removed 4 bases at V and 0 bases at J, with 10 bases between. DNA for the CDR3: TGCGCCAGCAGCCCACGGGACAACTCCTACGAGCAGTACTTC. This translates into CASSPRDNSYEQYF.

The genes are TRBV11-2 and TRBJ2-5; 7 nucleotides agree with TRBD1. This CDR3 has 13 amino acids. Germline assignment: CDR1 SGHAT and CDR2 FQNNGV. Trimming removed 7 bases from V and 3 bases from J; junction bases left unmatched: 5. The CDR3 sequence is CASTVDREETQYF. CDR3 DNA sequence: TGTGCCAGCACCGTCGACAGGGAAGAGACCCAGTACTTC.

The chain is built from TRBV5-1 and TRBJ2-3; D call uncertain. This CDR3 has 15 residues. V shed 2 bases and J shed 4 bases, with 14 bases lying between them. Germline V CDR1 and CDR2: SGHRS, YFSETQ. The CDR3 DNA follows: TGCGCCAGCAGCTTTGCAGGCCGGAGCGCAGATACGCAGTATTTT. Protein sequence: CASSFAGRSADTQYF.

J is TRBJ2-7 and V is TRBV2; D may be TRBD1 (6 bases). The CDR3 covers 11 residues. In germline, CDR1 is SNHLY, CDR2 FYNNEI. Trimming stripped 5 bases from V and 6 bases from J, with 8 bases between. CDR3 sequence: CASSTGFEQYF. CDR3 nucleotides: TGTGCCAGCAGTACAGGGTTCGAGCAGTACTTC.

This clone was recorded only once. J is TRBJ1-4 and V is TRBV28; no definite D call. With 1 base removed from V and 8 bases from J, the gap between germline ends came to 11 bases. CDR3 length: 14 residues. The germline V gene has CDR1 MDHEN and CDR2 SYDVKM. The CDR3 DNA reads as TGTGCCAGCAGTTTATTCACTGGGCGGGAAAAACTGTTTTTT. Amino acids: CASSLFTGREKLFF.